At least ten counts were recorded for the clone carrying this T cell receptor beta chain. The sample originates from a study of T cells in Graves' hyperthyroidism and ophthalmopathy. Germline assignment: CDR1 SNHLY and CDR2 FYNNEI. Between the trimmed V and J ends, which lost 7 bases and 4 bases, there was a span of 14 bases. This CDR3 contains 14 residues. Using RNA transcripts as the source, TCR beta CDR3 regions were amplified. The HTBI primer set was used in a first-round RT-PCR of the TCR CDR3. MiXCR was run by TCRdb on the multiplex PCR reads, yielding one entry per CDR3 protein. The sample yields nearly 750,000 distinct CDR3 sequences, around a third seen once.

The source is a woman between 40 and 50 years old with Graves' hyperthyroidism. Sequencing used blood. The chain links TRBV2 to TRBJ1-5; tentative D call: TRBD1 (6 bases). CDR3 bases: TGTGCCAGCACCCTGGGGGGGGCGAATCAGCCCCAGCATTTT. This sequence encodes CASTLGGANQPQHF.